The rows below give T cell receptor beta chains drawn from one sample of a study of shared clonotypes between healthy human individuals. This table comes from immunoSEQ multiplex PCR, and its TCRdb copy is limited to in-frame clones, with some not included. Of millions of clones detected, just over 90% appear once; the ten largest clones hold under 0.45%. The material sequenced was naive CD4+ T cells from PBMCs. Source of these receptors: a man younger than 30 in good health. Some clones in this sample may be carry-over from other donors' samples. CDR3s include the opening cysteine and the closing phenylalanine or tryptophan. Fields, in order: D gene, J gene, V gene, clone size, CDR3 DNA, CDR3 protein. D genes are given only for firm matches. Part of the rows lack a size; the others show once, few, many or a class for expanded clones.

TRBD2,TRBJ2-5,TRBV18,NA,TGTGCCAGCTCACCGCTAGCGGGAGGGATTGAGACCCAGTACTTC,CASSPLAGGIETQYF
NA,TRBJ2-3,TRBV9,NA,TGTGCCAGCAGCGTAGGTCCTAGCGCAGATACGCAGTATTTT,CASSVGPSADTQYF
TRBD1,TRBJ1-1,TRBV6-5,NA,TGTGCCAGCACTCGGGACAGGTTGAACACTGAAGCTTTCTTT,CASTRDRLNTEAFF
NA,TRBJ2-7,TRBV6-1,NA,TGTGCCACCAACCCAGCCCGGGCAACGAGGTACGAGCAGTACTTC,CATNPARATRYEQYF
TRBD2,TRBJ2-2,TRBV11-2,NA,TGTGCCAGCAGCTTAGGTCTAGCGGGAGGCACCGGGGAGCTGTTTTTT,CASSLGLAGGTGELFF
NA,TRBJ2-7,TRBV4-1,NA,TGCGCCAGCAGCCCCCCGCCCCCCAGAAGAAAGTTCTACGAGCAGTACTTC,CASSPPPPRRKFYEQYF
TRBD1,TRBJ1-4,TRBV28,NA,TGTGCCAGCAGTTTACGGGACAGTGCAACTAATGAAAAACTGTTTTTT,CASSLRDSATNEKLFF
TRBD1,TRBJ1-4,TRBV28,NA,TGTGCCAGCAGCACACAGCCCGGGACAGGGTATAATGAAAAACTGTTTTTT,CASSTQPGTGYNEKLFF
TRBD2,TRBJ2-3,TRBV11-3,NA,TGTGCCAGCAGCTTAGGGACTAGCGTCAGAGATACGCAGTATTTT,CASSLGTSVRDTQYF
NA,TRBJ1-4,TRBV4-3,NA,TGCGCCAGCAGCCAACGGACACCAACTAATGAAAAACTGTTTTTT,CASSQRTPTNEKLFF
TRBD1,TRBJ1-6,TRBV11-3,NA,TGTGCCAGCAGTAAAATCGCCCGGACAGGGAGGTCCTATAATTCACCCCTCCACTTT,CASSKIARTGRSYNSPLHF
TRBD2,TRBJ2-7,TRBV5-1,NA,TGCGCCAGCAGCGTAGGGACTAGCGGGAGATCGGGATACGAGCAGTACTTC,CASSVGTSGRSGYEQYF
NA,TRBJ2-3,TRBV11-2,once,TGTGCCAGCAGTCCGAACCAAGCGGGTGATACGCAGTATTTT,CASSPNQAGDTQYF
NA,TRBJ2-3,TRBV27,NA,TGTGCCAGCAGAAGGGCAGGGGGGACAGATACGCAGTATTTT,CASRRAGGTDTQYF
NA,TRBJ1-1,TRBV5-1,NA,TGCGCCAGCAGCTTGTTACAGGGAAATGAAGCTTTCTTT,CASSLLQGNEAFF
NA,TRBJ1-2,TRBV25-1,NA,TGTGCCAGCAGGAAACAGGGCCTTAACTATGGCTACACCTTC,CASRKQGLNYGYTF
NA,TRBJ2-1,TRBV4-1,once,TGCGCCAGCAGCCGACCTACGGCGGCTGAGCAGTTCTTC,CASSRPTAAEQFF
NA,TRBJ2-2,TRBV30,NA,TGTGCCTGGAGTGTACTCCAGAAGCTGTTTTTT,CAWSVLQKLFF
NA,TRBJ2-7,TRBV11-1,NA,TGTGCCAGCAGCTTAGGGGACACAATCTACGAGCAGTACTTC,CASSLGDTIYEQYF
NA,TRBJ1-4,TRBV30,NA,TGTGCCTGGAGTGTTTTGCGTAATGAAAAACTGTTTTTT,CAWSVLRNEKLFF
NA,TRBJ2-7,TRBV30,NA,TGTGCCTCACAGGGCGATCTTTCCTACGAGCAGTACTTC,CASQGDLSYEQYF
NA,TRBJ2-3,TRBV28,once,TGTGCCAGCAGAGCCGTCAGGGGGGGGAGCACAGATACGCAGTATTTT,CASRAVRGGSTDTQYF
TRBD1,TRBJ1-1,TRBV2,few,TGTGCCAGCAGCGGACAGGGGTTGAACACTGAAGCTTTCTTT,CASSGQGLNTEAFF
NA,TRBJ2-7,TRBV28,NA,TGTGCCAGCAGTTTACAGGGTGTTGGCCACGAGCAGTACTTC,CASSLQGVGHEQYF
NA,TRBJ1-1,TRBV5-1,NA,TGCGCCAGCAGCTCCATACAGAGTAATGAAGCTTTCTTT,CASSSIQSNEAFF
NA,TRBJ2-3,TRBV14,NA,TGTGCCAGCAGCCAAAGAACGGGCACCACAGATACGCAGTATTTT,CASSQRTGTTDTQYF
NA,TRBJ2-7,TRBV5-1,once,TGCGCCAGCAGCCAAAAACGCCCAGGTGAGCAGTACTTC,CASSQKRPGEQYF
NA,TRBJ2-1,TRBV5-1,NA,TGCGCCAGCAGCTTGGGCTTCCAGGGCTGGAACAATGAGCAGTTCTTC,CASSLGFQGWNNEQFF
NA,TRBJ2-3,TRBV5-1,NA,TGCGCCAGCAGCCAAGGACTCGCGGAGGATACGCAGTATTTT,CASSQGLAEDTQYF
NA,TRBJ2-2,TRBV28,NA,TGTGCCAGCAGAGGGGCGGGAAACACCGGGGAGCTGTTTTTT,CASRGAGNTGELFF
TRBD1,TRBJ2-1,TRBV27,NA,TGTGCCAGCAGTCCTAGGACAGGGCCCAATGAGCAGTTCTTC,CASSPRTGPNEQFF
NA,TRBJ2-5,TRBV5-6,NA,TGTGCCAGCAGCTTGGCGGGAGTCCGGAGGACCCAGTACTTC,CASSLAGVRRTQYF
NA,TRBJ1-5,TRBV28,NA,TGTGCCAGCAGTTCCGATTTGGGGGCAAGCCAGCCCCAGCATTTT,CASSSDLGASQPQHF
TRBD2,TRBJ2-7,TRBV18,NA,TGTGCCAGCTCACCCTCCCCTGCGACTAGCGGGAGCAACGAGCAGTACTTC,CASSPSPATSGSNEQYF
TRBD2,TRBJ2-2,TRBV2,NA,TGTGCCAGCAGTGAAGTTTTTTTCGGACTAGCGGGAGGGCCCGGGGAGCTGTTTTTT,CASSEVFFGLAGGPGELFF
TRBD2,TRBJ2-1,TRBV7-2,NA,TGTGCCAGCAGCCCGTGGGCGCGGGAGAGCAATGAGCAGTTCTTC,CASSPWARESNEQFF
NA,TRBJ2-5,TRBV7-9,NA,TGTGCCAGCAGCTTTTTCGGTATCCAAGAGACCCAGTACTTC,CASSFFGIQETQYF
NA,TRBJ1-2,TRBV4-1,once,TGCGCCAGCAGCCAAGTTCCGTCGACGAGTGGCTACACCTTC,CASSQVPSTSGYTF
NA,TRBJ2-7,TRBV19,NA,TGTGCCAGTAGTTCTAACTGGGGCGAGCAGTACTTC,CASSSNWGEQYF
TRBD1,TRBJ1-2,TRBV27,NA,TGTGCCAGCAGTTCCCCCCTGCGGACAGGGTTAAACTATGGCTACACCTTC,CASSSPLRTGLNYGYTF
NA,TRBJ1-1,TRBV9,NA,TGTGCCAGCACCCTTGGAATGGGGACAACTGAAGCTTTCTTT,CASTLGMGTTEAFF